This TCR beta chain derives from a study of tumor-infiltrating lymphocytes in primary liver carcinoma. Looked up from germline, CDR1 is MNHNY and CDR2 is SVGAGI (reference sequence). The CDR3 loop spans 15 amino acids. Trimming left V 6 bases short and J 4 bases short, with 18 bases between. Notes on this clonotype: The CDR3 ends on some other residue instead of the conserved phenylalanine or tryptophan, so this is likely a read error.

Using a constant-region primer together with ProtoScript II reverse transcriptase, TCR beta cDNA was made from 450 to 600 ng of total RNA. It was through three nested multiplex PCR rounds of slightly modified ARM-PCR that TCR beta libraries arose. In the first two PCR rounds, TRBV1-TRBV30 forward primers were paired with a C-beta reverse primer, and each round lasted roughly 10 cycles. One entry per CDR3 protein results from TCRdb running MiXCR on the multiplex PCR reads. This sample carries 90,000 to 150,000 distinct CDR3 sequences, about two thirds of them seen once, and the ten largest clones take over 7.5%. The study co-extracted DNA and RNA from around 20-30 mg of unsorted bulk tissue.

This TCR was sampled from a woman aged 60-75 years with primary liver carcinoma and hepatitis B virus infection. V and J are TRBV6-6 and TRBJ1-2; no clear D. The sequencing input was tumor-adjacent normal liver tissue. DNA for the CDR3: TGTGCCAGCAGCCACGGACCTCGAGACGGCTATGGCTACACCATC. Its translation: CASSHGPRDGYGYTI.